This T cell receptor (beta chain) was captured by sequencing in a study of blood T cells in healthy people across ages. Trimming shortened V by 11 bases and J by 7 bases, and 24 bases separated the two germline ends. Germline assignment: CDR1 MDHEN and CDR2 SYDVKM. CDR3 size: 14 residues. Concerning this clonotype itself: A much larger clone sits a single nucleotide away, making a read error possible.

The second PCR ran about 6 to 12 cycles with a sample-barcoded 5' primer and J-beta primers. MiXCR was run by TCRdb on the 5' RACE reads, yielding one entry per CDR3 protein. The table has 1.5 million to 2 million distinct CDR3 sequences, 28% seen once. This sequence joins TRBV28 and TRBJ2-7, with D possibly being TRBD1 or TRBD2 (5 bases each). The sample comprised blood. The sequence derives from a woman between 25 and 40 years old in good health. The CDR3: CAGYPSGDPFEQYF. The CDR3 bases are TGTGCCGGCTACCCATCCGGGGACCCTTTTGAGCAGTACTTC.